The clone carrying this TCR beta chain was recorded a few times. As yet, its antigen is unknown. HIV-negative, healthy adults without recent acute infections or vaccinations were the donors. Trimming at V came to 5 bases and at J to 6 bases, leaving 14 bases not matched to a gene. This CDR3 region has 17 residues. Germline V gives CDR1 SGHTA, CDR2 FQGNSA. The method was immunoSEQ multiplex PCR; TCRdb's version includes in-frame clones alone and lacks a portion of them. Here the sample spans some 1 million clones, about three quarters being singletons. This specimen belongs to a study of shared clonotypes between healthy human individuals. Notes on the study in general: Four donors shared about 4.5% of their naive CD4 clonotypes.

This chain connects TRBV7-2 to TRBJ1-5; 9 positions match TRBD1. Sequenced sample: memory CD4+ T cells sorted from blood. The subset: CD45RA-negative fraction. This receptor was taken from a man between 18 and 29 years old in good health. The CDR3 here is CASSPPGQGINRQPQHF. DNA of the CDR3: TGTGCCAGCAGCCCACCGGGACAGGGAATCAATCGTCAGCCCCAGCATTTT.